Given below is one TCR beta chain in context. The V gene's germline CDR1 is SGDLS and CDR2 YYNGEE. Between the trimmed V and J ends, which lost 0 bases and 2 bases, there was a span of 10 bases. The CDR3 has 15 amino acids. The data are from a study of blood T cell repertoires in COVID-19. Study background: Some COVID-19 samples were acute and others convalescent; all came from the United States, Italy and Spain. Sample material is recorded as cDNA or gDNA derived from T cells, B-cell-depleted T cells, or PBMCs.

In the authors' workflow: How many nucleated cells were present was estimated from reference gene primer amplification. Generated by immunoSEQ multiplex PCR, the TCRdb table keeps only in-frame clones and is missing some. V and J calls plus clone size are reproduced from that table; the DNA served to infer D and trimming. This sample has about 160,000 clones, with 85% found just once. The chain carries TRBV9 and TRBJ2-3, with D possibly TRBD1 on 5 matching bases. The receptor was isolated from a human donor with acute or convalescent COVID-19. The donor label of this sample is uncertain. The sequenced sample consisted of peripheral blood. In DNA form, the CDR3 reads TGTGCCAGCAGCGTAGTGGGGCGATCCACAGATACGCAGTATTTT. Translated: CASSVVGRSTDTQYF.